A single sample gave rise to the 25 T cell receptor beta chains below, sequenced in a study of technical replicates of blood from a handful of donors. The data were produced by immunoSEQ multiplex PCR, yet TCRdb's version contains in-frame clones alone and is incomplete. The sample yields over 50,000 clones, approximately 89% seen once. The sample taken for sequencing was PBMCs. The receptors originated from a human donor in good health. Some clones in this sample may be carry-over from other donors' samples.

This chain links TRBV10-3 with TRBJ1-4, with D unclear. V was pared by 3 bases and J by 4 bases, with 9 bases between. The CDR3 loop spans 14 amino acids. The germline gives CDR1 ENHRY, CDR2 SYGVKD. The CDR3 loop reads CAISDQALNEKLFF. DNA of the CDR3: TGTGCCATCAGTGATCAGGCGCTTAATGAAAAACTGTTTTTT.

The chain carries TRBV6-5 and TRBJ2-7, with TRBD2 matching 12 bases. The trim removed 3 bases at V and 6 bases at J, leaving 6 bases unmatched. CDR1 and CDR2 (germline): MNHEY, SVGAGI. The CDR3 runs 15 residues. CDR3 DNA sequence: TGTGCCAGCAGTTATTATCCGGGACTAGCGGGCGAGCAGTACTTC. Amino acids: CASSYYPGLAGEQYF.

CDR3 sequence: CASSSPGQGDKKLFF. The CDR3 bases are TGTGCCAGCAGTTCCCCGGGACAGGGGGACAAAAAACTGTTTTTT. The chain joins TRBV27 to TRBJ1-4, with TRBD1 identical over 11 bases. CDR1 and CDR2 (germline): MNHEY, SMNVEV (reference sequence). The CDR3 totals 15 residues. V was clipped by 4 bases and J by 9 bases; unmatched bases: 7.

V usage is TRBV6-4 and J usage is TRBJ1-4; no definite D call. Trimming cost V 0 bases and J 7 bases, with 12 bases left between them. The germline V gene encodes CDR1 MRHNA and CDR2 SNTAGT. The CDR3 extends over 15 amino acids. The CDR3 nucleotides are TGTGCCAGCAGTGACTCGTTTGGGCGTGGTGAAAAACTGTTTTTT. It translates to CASSDSFGRGEKLFF.

This clone came up a few times. V is TRBV12-5 and J is TRBJ2-2, with TRBD2 matching over 11 bases. The CDR3 is 17 residues long. V lost 2 bases to trimming and J lost 1 base; unmatched junction nucleotides: 3. Germline CDR1 LGHNT, CDR2 FRNRAP. The CDR3 nucleotides are TGTGCTAGTGGTTTGACAACTAGCGGGAGGAACACCGGGGAGCTGTTTTTT. This translates into CASGLTTSGRNTGELFF.

The CDR3 coding sequence is TGTGCCAGCATTTTCGGTGGCGGAGCGGGGGTCGGGCGACGAGGTGAGCAGTTCTTC. Protein sequence: CASIFGGGAGVGRRGEQFF. The V and J genes are TRBV27 and TRBJ2-1; 8 nucleotides align to TRBD2. The CDR3 runs 19 residues. Germline V gene lookup returns CDR1 MNHEY and CDR2 SMNVEV (reference sequence). V lost 7 bases to trimming and J lost 9 bases; unmatched junction nucleotides: 26.

The CDR3 loop is CASSFGLAGGEGYEQYF. CDR3 bases: TGCGCCAGCAGCTTTGGACTAGCGGGGGGCGAGGGCTACGAGCAGTACTTC. The chain links TRBV5-1 to TRBJ2-7; 14 bases fit TRBD2. From germline, CDR1 is SGHRS and CDR2 YFSETQ. The trim removed 2 bases at V and 3 bases at J, leaving 7 bases unmatched. This CDR3 is 17 amino acids long.

This clone came up once. The chain employs TRBV7-2 and TRBJ1-2; possibly TRBD1 for D (6 bases). CDR3 length: 13 residues. Germline lookup yields CDR1 SGHTA and CDR2 FQGNSA. Trimming removed 4 bases from V and 4 bases from J, with 10 bases in between. DNA for the CDR3: TGTGCCAGCAGCTCAACAGGGTCCTATGGCTACACCTTC. The encoded protein is CASSSTGSYGYTF.

This clone has only a few counts. The V and J genes are TRBV30 and TRBJ1-1, with TRBD1 matching 9 bases. The CDR3 extends over 16 amino acids. Germline V gene lookup returns CDR1 GTSNPN and CDR2 SVGIG (reference sequence). V gave up 4 bases and J gave up 5 bases; unmatched junction bases: 14. The CDR3 is CAWTAGTGFRGTEAFF. In nucleotides, the CDR3 is TGTGCCTGGACGGCCGGGACAGGGTTTCGTGGGACTGAAGCTTTCTTT.

The chain joins TRBV6-6 to TRBJ1-2; 7 nucleotides agree with TRBD1. CDR3 size: 12 residues. Trimming cost V 8 bases and J 5 bases; bases outside gene matches: 5. Germline loops: CDR1 MNHNY, CDR2 SVGAGI (reference sequence). The CDR3 sequence is CASRDSLYGYTF. CDR3 sequence (DNA): TGTGCCAGCCGGGACAGCCTGTATGGCTACACCTTC.

This sequence joins TRBV5-1 and TRBJ2-3; 7 bases match TRBD2. The CDR3 is 16 amino acids. Trimming took 4 bases from V and 2 from J; bases not matched to a gene: 10. Germline V gene sequence: CDR1 SGHRS, CDR2 YFSETQ. CDR3 coding DNA: TGCGCCAGCAGCCCCGGACTAGGAGGTGTCACAGATACGCAGTATTTT. Protein: CASSPGLGGVTDTQYF.

For this clone: One end of the junction is discordant with germline, which a read error may explain. DNA for the CDR3: TGTGCCTGGAGCACCCTCGGGACAGGCGGCTACTCCTTC. Protein: CAWSTLGTGGYSF. The gene calls are TRBV30 and TRBJ1-2; 8 positions agree with TRBD1. The CDR3 length is 13 residues. CDR1 is GTSNPN, CDR2 SVGIG, per germline (reference sequence).

The J gene is TRBJ2-3, the V gene TRBV7-3; TRBD2 agrees at 11 bases. Germline V gene lookup returns CDR1 SGHTA and CDR2 FQGTGA. The CDR3 extends over 12 amino acids. V trimming: 5 bases; J trimming: 12 bases; junction bases outside the gene matches: 4. The CDR3 bases are TGTGCCAGCAGCGAGGGACTAGCGGATCAGTATTTT. This sequence encodes CASSEGLADQYF.

This chain connects TRBV7-8 to TRBJ1-1; D not resolved. CDR1 is SGHVS and CDR2 is FQNEAQ in the germline V gene. The CDR3 totals 14 residues. Deletions cut 3 bases from V and 5 bases from J, with 13 bases between. The CDR3 here is CASSFEGGRTEAFF. The CDR3 DNA sequence: TGTGCCAGCAGCTTTGAGGGCGGGCGGACTGAAGCTTTCTTT.

The genes are TRBV13 and TRBJ1-1; D not resolved. The germline V gene has CDR1 PRHDT and CDR2 FYEKMQ (reference sequence). The CDR3 runs 13 residues. V lost 2 bases and J lost 1, with 5 bases in between. CDR3: CASSLTENTEAFF. For the CDR3, the DNA is TGTGCCAGCAGCTTAACAGAGAACACTGAAGCTTTCTTT. Looking up the rest from reference TRBV13 and TRBJ1-1 gives the full variable domain: AAGVIQSPRHLIKEKRETATLKCYPIPRHDTVYWYQQGPGQDPQFLISFYEKMQSDKGSIPDRFSAQQFSDYHSELNMSSLELGDSALYFCASSLTENTEAFFGQGTRLTVV.

J is TRBJ2-1 and V is TRBV10-3; 10 bases align to TRBD2. This CDR3 has 17 amino acids. Germline lookup yields CDR1 ENHRY and CDR2 SYGVKD. The V gene end was trimmed by 5 bases and the J gene end by 0 bases; junction bases not matched to a gene: 7. CDR3 loop: CAISRSGGADSYNEQFF. The DNA for the CDR3 is TGTGCCATCAGTCGCAGCGGGGGGGCTGACTCCTACAATGAGCAGTTCTTC.

This clone was observed a few times. At the DNA level, this CDR3 is encoded by other sequences in the same sample as well. The chain carries TRBV30 and TRBJ1-5; D remains unclear. CDR3 size: 13 residues. V lost 0 bases and J lost 4, with 7 bases in between. CDR1 is GTSNPN and CDR2 is SVGIG in the germline V gene (reference sequence). The CDR3 loop reads CAWSVRRNQPQHF. CDR3 DNA sequence: TGTGCCTGGAGTGTACGCAGAAATCAGCCCCAGCATTTT.

The chain joins TRBV19 to TRBJ2-7; 10 nucleotides align to TRBD2. Trimming took 6 bases from V and 1 from J; bases not matched to a gene: 6. The CDR3 covers 15 residues. Germline CDR1 is LNHDA and CDR2 is SQIVND (reference sequence). The CDR3, as DNA: TGTGCCAGTAGCAGGAGAGCGGGAGGGTCCTACGAGCAGTACTTC. Translated: CASSRRAGGSYEQYF.

This clone was seen only once. The rearrangement uses TRBV13 and TRBJ2-5; possibly TRBD1 for D (6 bases). Germline V CDR1 and CDR2: PRHDT, FYEKMQ (reference sequence). The V end lost 5 bases, the J end lost 5 bases, and 12 bases lay between the germline ends. The CDR3 consists of 13 residues. Here the CDR3 DNA reads TGTGCCAGCAGCGCGCGGACAGTGGAGACCCAGTACTTC. Encoded protein: CASSARTVETQYF.

This chain connects TRBV7-9 to TRBJ1-1; no definite D call. In germline, CDR1 is SEHNR, CDR2 FQNEAQ (reference sequence). This CDR3 is 14 amino acids long. V lost 1 base, J lost 1 base, and 7 bases lay in between. This CDR3 reads CASSLGPKNTEAFF. CDR3 bases: TGTGCCAGCAGCTTAGGGCCGAAGAACACTGAAGCTTTCTTT.

The V call is TRBV29-1, the J call TRBJ1-2; no clear D gene. The germline V and J ends were trimmed by 0 bases and 7 bases, with 12 bases remaining between them. Per the germline V gene, CDR1 is SQVTM and CDR2 is ANQGSEA. The CDR3 consists of 13 residues. The CDR3 here is CSVEDFGLGGYTF. The CDR3 DNA reads as TGCAGCGTTGAAGATTTCGGGTTGGGTGGCTACACCTTC.

The chain employs TRBV6-5 and TRBJ2-1; 7 bases fit TRBD2. CDR3 size: 13 residues. The V gene end was trimmed by 4 bases and the J gene end by 7 bases; junction bases not matched to a gene: 4. Germline-derived CDR1 and CDR2 are MNHEY and SVGAGI. The CDR3 sequence: CASSFYSGNEQFF. CDR3 sequence (DNA): TGTGCCAGCAGTTTTTATAGCGGGAATGAGCAGTTCTTC.

This chain uses TRBV18 with TRBJ2-7; D is perhaps TRBD2 (5 bases). The V gene's germline CDR1 is KGHSH and CDR2 LQKENI. The V end lost 6 bases, the J end lost 5 bases, and 17 bases lay between the germline ends. The CDR3 contains 14 residues. The CDR3 DNA reads TGTGCCAGCTCGCCCCTCCGGGGTCGGGACGAGCAGTACTTC. It codes for CASSPLRGRDEQYF.

The chain employs TRBV30 and TRBJ1-1; a weak D match, TRBD1 (5 bases). The V gene lost 1 base and the J gene lost 2 bases, with 11 bases spanning the gap. From germline, CDR1 is GTSNPN and CDR2 SVGIG (reference sequence). The CDR3 runs 14 residues. The CDR3 is CAWSGRGKNTEAFF. DNA for the CDR3: TGTGCCTGGAGTGGCCGGGGGAAAAACACTGAAGCTTTCTTT.

The chain combines TRBV7-6 with TRBJ2-1; TRBD2 might be the D (7 bases). The CDR3 extends over 14 amino acids. Trimming left V 3 bases short and J 2 bases short, with 8 bases between. CDR1 is SGHVS and CDR2 is FNYEAQ in the germline V gene. CDR3 DNA sequence: TGTGCCAGCAGCTTCGGGGGGCCCTACAATGAGCAGTTCTTC. Translating it yields CASSFGGPYNEQFF.